This TCR beta chain was sequenced during a study of control samples from healthy donors and cancer patients. Trimming removed 7 bases from V and 7 bases from J, with 16 bases in between. The CDR3 spans 13 residues. Assay: immunoSEQ multiplex PCR; the TCRdb copy retains only in-frame clones and omits some. The data contain about 140,000 clones, about 91% of them seen just once; the ten biggest clones take up roughly 3.2%. The receptor comes from a man aged 25-40 years in good health. The sequenced sample was blood. The chain links TRBV12-3 or TRBV12-4 to TRBJ1-1, with no clear D. The CDR3 region is CASTSTRIYEAFF. In DNA, the CDR3 is TGTGCCAGCACCTCCACAAGAATCTATGAAGCTTTCTTT.